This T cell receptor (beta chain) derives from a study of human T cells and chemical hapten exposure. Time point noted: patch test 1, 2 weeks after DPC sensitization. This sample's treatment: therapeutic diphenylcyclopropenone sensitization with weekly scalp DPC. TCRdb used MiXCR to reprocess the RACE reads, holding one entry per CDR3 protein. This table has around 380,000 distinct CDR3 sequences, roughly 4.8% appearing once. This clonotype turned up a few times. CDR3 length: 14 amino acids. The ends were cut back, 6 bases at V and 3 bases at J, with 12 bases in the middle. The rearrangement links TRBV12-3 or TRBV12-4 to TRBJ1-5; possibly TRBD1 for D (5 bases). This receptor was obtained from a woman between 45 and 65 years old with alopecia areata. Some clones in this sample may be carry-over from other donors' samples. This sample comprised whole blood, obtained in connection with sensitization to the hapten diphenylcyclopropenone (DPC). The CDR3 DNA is TGTGCCAGCAGCCCGGGACCGCTCAATCAGCCCCAGCATTTT. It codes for CASSPGPLNQPQHF.